Presented here are 24 T cell receptor beta chains from one specimen sequenced in a study of blood T cells in healthy people across ages (dated by TCRdb to the mid-2010s). The protocol used for the library was 5' RACE. Sequencing was performed on an Illumina HiSeq 2500. A second PCR of roughly 7 to 11 cycles was performed with a sample-barcoded 5' primer and a J-beta primer mix. TCRdb passed the public sequencing reads through fastp at Q25 and MiXCR, retaining productive beta sequences. Each CDR3 protein gets just one entry, which takes the most common genes and DNA from the rows behind it. In this sample the table shows about 1.1 million distinct CDR3 sequences, approximately 38% of which occur a single time. Of the sample, less than 15% is held by the ten largest clones. Sample: blood. The receptors originated from a man aged 18 to 30 in good health.

J is TRBJ1-5 and V is TRBV5-6; D uncertain. Germline V gene sequence: CDR1 SGHDT, CDR2 YYEEEE. Trimming took 4 bases from V and 6 from J, leaving 11 bases between them. The CDR3 contains 13 residues. This chain's CDR3 is CASSDGWAQPQHF. CDR3 coding DNA: TGTGCCAGCAGCGACGGATGGGCTCAGCCCCAGCATTTT. The full variable domain, its missing parts supplied by reference TRBV5-6 and TRBJ1-5, is DAGVTQSPTHLIKTRGQQVTLRCSPKSGHDTVSWYQQALGQGPQFIFQYYEEEERQRGNFPDRFSGHQFPNYSSELNVNALLLGDSALYLCASSDGWAQPQHFGDGTRLSIL.

This chain connects TRBV20-1 to TRBJ1-4; 7 positions agree with TRBD1. This CDR3 is built from 14 residues. Germline assignment: CDR1 DFQATT and CDR2 SNEGSKA (reference sequence). The ends lost 3 bases at V and 4 bases at J; junction bases unmatched: 5. In DNA, the CDR3 is TGCAGTGCTAGCCGGGACAGTGATAATGAAAAACTGTTTTTT. Its protein is CSASRDSDNEKLFF.

V usage is TRBV5-6 and J usage is TRBJ1-5; D is uncertain. Trimming removed 0 bases from V and 3 bases from J, with 10 bases in between. The germline V gene has CDR1 SGHDT and CDR2 YYEEEE. The CDR3 has 15 residues. The CDR3 loop reads CASSLGMGDNQPQHF. Written as DNA, the CDR3 is TGTGCCAGCAGCTTGGGAATGGGAGACAATCAGCCCCAGCATTTT. The variable domain in full, with the rest retrieved from reference TRBV5-6 and TRBJ1-5, is DAGVTQSPTHLIKTRGQQVTLRCSPKSGHDTVSWYQQALGQGPQFIFQYYEEEERQRGNFPDRFSGHQFPNYSSELNVNALLLGDSALYLCASSLGMGDNQPQHFGDGTRLSIL.

Only a few counts were recorded for this clonotype. The chain has TRBV27 and TRBJ1-4; possible D gene TRBD1, 6 bases. Germline V gene sequence: CDR1 MNHEY, CDR2 SMNVEV (reference sequence). The V end lost 7 bases, the J end lost 3 bases, and 12 bases lay between the germline ends. The CDR3 runs to 14 residues. DNA for the CDR3: TGTGCCAGCAAGTCCCAGGGGTCTAATGAAAAACTGTTTTTT. It specifies CASKSQGSNEKLFF.

The chain employs TRBV12-3 or TRBV12-4 and TRBJ1-2, with a possible D match to TRBD1 (5 bases). The CDR3 is 14 residues long. Trimming left V 7 bases short and J 0 bases short, with 12 bases between. CDR3: CASKGDRPNYGYTF. CDR3 nucleotide sequence: TGTGCCAGCAAAGGGGACCGACCTAACTATGGCTACACCTTC.

This sequence joins TRBV6-6 and TRBJ1-2, with D hard to call. The CDR3 has 13 residues. Germline V CDR1 and CDR2: MNHNY, SVGAGI (reference sequence). V was shortened by 6 bases and J by 8 bases, with 16 bases between the two germline ends. The CDR3 nucleotides read TGTGCCAGCAGCCCCGGCGGTTTTCGGGGCTACACCTTC. Its translation: CASSPGGFRGYTF.

This chain joins TRBV12-3 or TRBV12-4 and TRBJ1-5; D may be TRBD1 (5 bases). The CDR3 covers 13 residues. V lost 6 bases to trimming and J lost 6 bases, with 12 bases between them. The CDR3 region is CASRVGVRQPQHF. CDR3 DNA: TGTGCCAGCAGGGTGGGGGTACGTCAGCCCCAGCATTTT.

This clonotype was recorded a few times. The V call is TRBV20-1, the J call TRBJ2-6; D is undetermined. Per the germline V gene, CDR1 is DFQATT and CDR2 is SNEGSKA (reference sequence). The CDR3 runs to 15 residues. V shed 3 bases and J shed 1 base, with 10 bases lying between them. The CDR3 DNA reads TGCAGTGCTAGCCCGGTGGGTTCTGGGGCCAACGTCCTGACTTTC. Translated, it gives CSASPVGSGANVLTF.

About this clonotype itself: At one boundary the junction diverges from the germline segment, which might be a read error. The chain joins TRBV13 to TRBJ1-1; 8 bases map to TRBD1. Germline lookup yields CDR1 PRHDT and CDR2 FYEKMQ (reference sequence). The CDR3 loop spans 16 amino acids. The CDR3 loop is CAGSTRTGWGNTEAFF. In DNA form, the CDR3 reads TGTGCCGGCAGCACACGGACAGGGTGGGGGAACACTGAAGCTTTCTTT.

This clonotype was detected many times. The V and J genes are TRBV7-9 and TRBJ1-5; TRBD1 matches at 10 bases. V was clipped by 5 bases and J by 1 base; unmatched bases: 5. Germline V gives CDR1 SEHNR, CDR2 FQNEAQ (reference sequence). The CDR3 contains 16 residues. The CDR3 sequence: CASSLGQGESNQPQHF. CDR3 DNA sequence: TGTGCCAGCAGCCTTGGACAGGGGGAAAGCAATCAGCCCCAGCATTTT.

This clonotype was detected only a few times. The chain uses TRBV6-5 and TRBJ1-2; D call uncertain. This CDR3 has 16 amino acids. The germline V gene encodes CDR1 MNHEY and CDR2 SVGAGI. Trimming took 0 bases from V and 8 from J, leaving 19 bases between them. In DNA, the CDR3 is TGTGCCAGCAGTTACTCGAAACTGGCCCGGGGAGGAGGCTACACCTTC. It is translated as CASSYSKLARGGGYTF.

This clonotype was counted a few times. The chain joins TRBV7-9 to TRBJ1-2; tentatively, D is TRBD1 (5 bases). Trimming left V 5 bases short and J 7 bases short, with 14 bases between. The germline V gene has CDR1 SEHNR and CDR2 FQNEAQ (reference sequence). This CDR3 has 13 residues. CDR3 DNA: TGTGCCAGCAGCCGCGCAGGGTCGGCTGGCTACACCTTC. It specifies CASSRAGSAGYTF.

This sequence joins TRBV4-2 and TRBJ2-1; no clear D gene. Germline CDR1 reads LGHNA; CDR2 reads YNFKEQ. V was trimmed by 4 bases and J by 0 bases, leaving 13 bases between them. This CDR3 contains 16 residues. CDR3: CASSPYSLVSYNEQFF. As DNA, the CDR3 is TGTGCCAGCAGCCCGTACTCCCTGGTCTCCTACAATGAGCAGTTCTTC.

This clonotype was counted only a few times. The chain uses TRBV5-1 and TRBJ1-2, with D perhaps TRBD1 (5 bases). Germline V CDR1 and CDR2: SGHRS, YFSETQ. This CDR3 comprises 16 residues. The V gene lost 6 bases and the J gene lost 9 bases, with 27 bases spanning the gap. In nucleotides, the CDR3 is TGCGCCAGCACCTCGCATCCCGATGGGACCGAGTATAGCTACACCTTC. Protein product: CASTSHPDGTEYSYTF.

As for this clonotype: Its ends do not fully match the called genes, so a read error is possible. The chain links TRBV20-1 to TRBJ1-1; a weak D match, TRBD1 (6 bases). The CDR3 extends over 16 amino acids. Germline values: CDR1 DFQATT, CDR2 SNEGSKA (reference sequence). The CDR3 sequence is CSAQRRPGNRDTEAFF. CDR3 sequence (DNA): TGCAGTGCCCAAAGGAGGCCAGGGAATAGGGACACCGAAGCTTTCTTT.

This clonotype was seen a few times. J is TRBJ1-4 and V is TRBV4-1, with D perhaps matching TRBD1 (5 bases). Per germline, CDR1 MGHRA and CDR2 YSYEKL. Trimming took off 6 bases at V and 3 bases at J, with 14 bases between the two ends. The CDR3 is 15 amino acids. CDR3 amino acids: CASSYRGQSNEKLFF. CDR3 bases: TGCGCCAGCAGTTATCGGGGCCAGTCTAATGAAAAACTGTTTTTT.

The chain joins TRBV20-1 to TRBJ2-3; 8 nucleotides line up with TRBD2. The V gene's germline CDR1 is DFQATT and CDR2 SNEGSKA (reference sequence). CDR3 length: 15 amino acids. J lost 4 bases, V lost 3 bases, and 9 bases had no gene match. CDR3 protein: CSASSQRGRADTQYF. The CDR3 DNA reads as TGCAGTGCTAGTTCCCAGCGGGGGAGGGCAGATACGCAGTATTTT.

The V and J genes are TRBV20-1 and TRBJ2-1; 8 bases line up with TRBD1. Germline CDR1 reads DFQATT; CDR2 reads SNEGSKA (reference sequence). CDR3 length: 16 amino acids. V was clipped by 6 bases and J by 3 bases; unmatched bases: 13. Here the CDR3 reads CSAPNPSGTGYNEQFF. CDR3 DNA sequence: TGCAGTGCCCCCAATCCCTCCGGGACAGGCTACAATGAGCAGTTCTTC.

Only one count was recorded for this clonotype. V is TRBV20-1 and J is TRBJ2-3, with 8 bases matching TRBD2. The CDR3 sequence is 14 residues long. Germline V lookup: CDR1 DFQATT, CDR2 SNEGSKA (reference sequence). V shed 7 bases and J 5 bases; nucleotides not matched to a gene: 11. The CDR3 DNA reads TGCAGTGTTAGCTCTAGCGGGTTGGGAGATACGCAGTATTTT. Translated: CSVSSSGLGDTQYF.

The chain is built from TRBV27 and TRBJ2-3; 8 nucleotides match TRBD1. The CDR3 consists of 15 residues. The V gene's germline CDR1 is MNHEY and CDR2 SMNVEV (reference sequence). The V and J ends lost 7 bases and 5 bases, in that order; junction bases with no gene match: 11. The CDR3 DNA sequence: TGTGCCAGCAAGCCCAGGGGGCGCGAGGGAGATACGCAGTATTTT. Protein product: CASKPRGREGDTQYF.

The CDR3: CASSLAASTGEFDYGYTF. DNA of the CDR3: TGTGCCAGCAGCTTAGCCGCCTCCACAGGGGAATTCGACTATGGCTACACCTTC. The rearrangement links TRBV7-8 to TRBJ1-2, with 7 bases that match TRBD1. The CDR3 has 18 residues. CDR1 is SGHVS and CDR2 is FQNEAQ in the germline V gene. With 0 bases clipped from V and 3 bases from J, the junction kept 13 bases outside the gene matches.

V gene TRBV4-3 combines with J gene TRBJ2-2; 8 bases are shared with TRBD1. The V gene's germline CDR1 is LGHNA and CDR2 YSLEER. After removal of 3 bases from V and 7 bases from J, the junction contained 4 bases not matched to a gene. The CDR3 spans 14 residues. The CDR3 loop reads CASSQTRGRGELFF. For the CDR3, the DNA is TGCGCCAGCAGCCAGACCAGGGGGCGCGGGGAGCTGTTTTTT.

A remark on this clonotype: Possible read error: a much larger clone is one base away. V usage is TRBV4-2 and J usage is TRBJ2-5; D not resolved. This CDR3 spans 13 amino acids. From germline, CDR1 is LGHNA and CDR2 YNFKEQ. Between the trimmed V and J ends, which lost 4 bases and 11 bases, there was a span of 17 bases. The CDR3 nucleotides are TGTGCCAGCAGCCCAGGCGACCTCAATGAGCAGTACTTC. It is translated as CASSPGDLNEQYF.

Here the CDR3 reads CASSYSGDTHQPQHF. CDR3 coding DNA: TGTGCCAGCAGTTACTCGGGGGACACCCATCAGCCCCAGCATTTT. V gene TRBV6-2 or TRBV6-3 combines with J gene TRBJ1-5, with a tentative D call TRBD1 (6 bases). CDR1 and CDR2 from the germline V gene are MNHEY and SVGEGT. CDR3 length equals 15 residues. Trimming stripped 0 bases from V and 5 bases from J, with 11 bases between.